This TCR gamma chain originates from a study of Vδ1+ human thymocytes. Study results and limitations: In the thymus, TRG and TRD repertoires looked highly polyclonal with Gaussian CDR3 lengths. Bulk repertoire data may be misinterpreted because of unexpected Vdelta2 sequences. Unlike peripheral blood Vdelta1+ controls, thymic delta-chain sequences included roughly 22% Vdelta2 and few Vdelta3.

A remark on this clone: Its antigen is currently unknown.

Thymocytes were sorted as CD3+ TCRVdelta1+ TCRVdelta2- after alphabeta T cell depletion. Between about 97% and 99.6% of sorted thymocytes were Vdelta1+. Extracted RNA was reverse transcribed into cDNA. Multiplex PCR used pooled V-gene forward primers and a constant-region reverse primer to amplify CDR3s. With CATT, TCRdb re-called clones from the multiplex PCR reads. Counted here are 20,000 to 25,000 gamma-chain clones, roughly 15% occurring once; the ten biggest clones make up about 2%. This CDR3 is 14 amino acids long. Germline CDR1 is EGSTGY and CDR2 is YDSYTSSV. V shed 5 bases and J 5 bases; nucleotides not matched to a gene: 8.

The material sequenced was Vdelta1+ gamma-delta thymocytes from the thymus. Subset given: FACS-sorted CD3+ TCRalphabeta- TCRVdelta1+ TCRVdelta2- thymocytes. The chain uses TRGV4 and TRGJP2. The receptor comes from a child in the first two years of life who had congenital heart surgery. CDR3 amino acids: CATWAIGSDWIKTF. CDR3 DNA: TGTGCCACCTGGGCAATAGGGAGTGATTGGATCAAGACGTTT.